This TCR beta chain was sequenced for a study of T cells in Graves' hyperthyroidism and ophthalmopathy (dated by TCRdb to between 2017 and 2020). Regarding the research as a whole: Peripheral blood was collected at initial diagnosis, before any treatment. To identify TCR V-J signatures that set the groups apart, the researchers used a discovery cohort of 100 patients, made up of approximately 43 with Graves' ophthalmopathy and some 58 with stable Graves' hyperthyroidism. An independent validation cohort of some 18 hyperthyroidism patients and 17 patients who later progressed to ophthalmopathy tested prospective prediction of ophthalmopathy. For training and testing, the 100 or so patients in the discovery cohort were randomly divided in a 7:3 ratio. In addition, the study compared T-cell repertoires in thyroid tissue and in blood from five to seven Graves' hyperthyroidism patients. Once sampling was done, hyperthyroidism patients were given methimazole at a starting dose of 30 mg daily, whereas ophthalmopathy patients were given high-dose intravenous methylprednisolone. The paper describes TCR Vbeta CDR3 sequencing of about 140 peripheral blood samples, made up of about 40 ophthalmopathy patients, approximately 76 hyperthyroidism patients and 17 progressor patients.

What the research found in general, with its limitations: A 13 V-J signature model separated ophthalmopathy from stable hyperthyroidism, with over 85% sensitivity and 81% to 82% specificity in cross-validation and 80%/75% in testing. No statistical method was used to fix the sample size in advance, and group allocation was not hidden from the investigators. In validation, progression to ophthalmopathy was predicted by the model with roughly 69% sensitivity and around 75% specificity, a median of about 6 months before onset. Most expanded thyroid clonotypes (frequency above 0.001) were also detected in blood, a finding suggesting that blood repertoires may reflect thyroid immune responses.

The TCR beta CDR3 regions were amplified from the RNA transcripts. The TCR CDR3 was subjected to a first round of RT-PCR using the HTBI primer set and the Qiagen OneStep RT-PCR kit. Libraries were constructed in a second round of multiplex PCR, after which size selection and purification were performed. Libraries were sequenced paired-end with 100 bp reads on an Illumina HiSeq2000. The study's own analysis went as follows. SOAPnuke was used to process the raw data, throwing out any read that contained adapters or uncalled bases, had a mean Phred below 15, or lacked an exact constant-primer or identifier match. High-quality paired reads were merged using COPE v1.2.5, and each unique nucleotide sequence was defined as a clonotype. Clonotypes were aligned to IMGT TRBV, TRBD and TRBJ reference segments using MiTCR v1.1. The analysis included only V-J combinations with a frequency above 0.0001, which together covered more than 98% of the repertoires. The TCS score was defined as the ratio of F50 (clonal expansion) to E x V (chaos), calculated using BLOSUM62-based TCRdist between CDR3 peptides within each V-J. Welch's t-statistics and random forest reduced roughly 500 V-J features to roughly 13, which were used in a naive Bayes classifier (R e1071). The public reads were run again by TCRdb, first through fastp at Q25 and then through MiXCR, and only productive beta chains were kept. When rows share a CDR3 protein, they turn into one entry using the most common DNA and genes. TCRdb assigned the V and J calls; the authors' analysis was not used. A total of roughly 300,000 distinct CDR3 sequences appear in this sample, about 18% of them only once. Less than 65% of the sample is taken by the ten largest.

This clonotype came up many times. The antigen it recognizes is unknown. Base qualities are not recorded, but no much larger clone differs from it by a single base. Graves' hyperthyroidism was defined as stable when no progression to ophthalmopathy occurred over 18 months of follow-up. Hyperthyroidism patients were newly diagnosed, with disease duration under 2 months, and aged 18 to 65 years. Any patient with an uncontrolled infection, another autoimmune disease, pregnancy or lactation was excluded. Clinical symptoms, serum thyroxine and TRAb, thyroid ultrasound, and orbital computed tomography formed the basis for the diagnoses. Ficoll-Paque density gradient centrifugation was used to isolate PBMCs from about 10 ml of fresh peripheral blood. Total RNA was extracted with Trizol reagent, and quality was checked on an Agilent 2100 Bioanalyzer. This sequence was found in a woman aged 50 to 60 with Graves' hyperthyroidism. Material: blood.

The CDR3 protein sequence reads: CASSLSEPRRNEQFF. The DNA is as follows: TGTGCCAGCAGTTTATCGGAACCGAGACGCAATGAGCAGTTCTTC. The V and J genes are TRBV27 and TRBJ2-1; no D segment can be confidently identified. The V end loses 0 bases and the J end loses 6 bases, and a stretch of 12 bases separates them. From cysteine to phenylalanine, the CDR3 is 15 amino acids long. Here the CDR3 DNA is all that survives: 45 bases in frame from base 1. The CDR1 and CDR2 encoded by the germline V gene (reference sequence) are MNHEY and SMNVEV.